Shown below are 3 T cell receptor beta chains from a single sample sequenced in a study of siplizumab effects on memory and regulatory T cells. This table comes from immunoSEQ multiplex PCR, and its TCRdb copy is limited to in-frame clones, with some not included. The sample records roughly 92,000 clones, about 94% being singletons. Sequencing was done on a sample of non-Treg CD4+ T cells sorted from blood. The receptors were gathered from a human donor in good health.

The V gene is TRBV5-1, the J gene TRBJ2-1; TRBD1 or TRBD2 may be the D gene (6 bases each). CDR3 length equals 16 residues. The V gene lost 3 bases and the J gene lost 7 bases, with 20 bases spanning the gap. Germline V lookup: CDR1 SGHRS, CDR2 YFSETQ. The CDR3 here is CASSWALRGGVNEQFF. Here the CDR3 DNA reads TGCGCCAGCAGCTGGGCGCTCAGGGGCGGGGTAAATGAGCAGTTCTTC.

The rearrangement uses TRBV28 and TRBJ2-7, with 13 bases fitting TRBD2. The CDR3 is 15 residues long. Germline CDR1 is MDHEN and CDR2 is SYDVKM. Unmatched junction bases numbered 3, after V lost 6 bases and J lost 1 base. The CDR3 is CASRGTSGASYEQYF. The CDR3 coding sequence is TGTGCCAGCAGGGGGACTAGCGGGGCTTCCTACGAGCAGTACTTC.

The chain links TRBV6-1 to TRBJ1-1, with D uncertain. The CDR3 is 11 residues long. Trimming removed 2 bases at V and 10 bases at J, with 8 bases between. The germline V gene encodes CDR1 MNHNS and CDR2 SASEGT. CDR3 in amino acids: CASSELSGAFF. CDR3 DNA sequence: TGTGCCAGCAGTGAATTGAGTGGAGCTTTCTTT.